This TCR beta chain was captured in a study of control samples from healthy donors and cancer patients (TCRdb year 2020). Based on the germline V gene (reference sequence), the CDR1 and CDR2 sequences are SEHNR and FQNEAQ. Relative to germline, V is 1 base shorter and J is 4 bases shorter, with 20 bases between their ends. The CDR3 sequence holds 18 residues, the cysteine and phenylalanine included. Only the CDR3 part of the read is kept: 54 bases, read in frame from the first base. As concerns this clone: Its cognate antigen has yet to be identified. Per-nucleotide qualities are absent, and no much larger clonotype sits a single base away.

Libraries were constructed by the immunoSEQ multiplex PCR assay. Held by TCRdb, this immuneACCESS table contains in-frame sequences only and omits some clones. Under half of the omission traces to an unresolved V gene where checked; the cause of the rest is unknown. In this sample the table shows a few hundred thousand clones, 90% of which occur a single time. The ten largest clones take up 5% to 7% of the sample. The chain couples TRBV7-9 to TRBJ1-3, and TRBD1 may be the D gene, going by 5 matching bases. Input material: PBMCs. The TCR comes from a man in his forties with head and neck cancer. The nucleotides read TGTGCCAGCAGCTTAGAAGGTGGGGGAGACGTGGGAGGAAACACCATATATTTT. Its translation is CASSLEGGGDVGGNTIYF.